The 8 T cell receptor beta chains below were found in one sample sequenced in a study of Graves' ophthalmopathy and Graves' hyperthyroidism. The study amplified TCR beta CDR3 regions using RNA transcripts. RT-PCR was first run with HTBI primers, then multiplex PCR in a second round. TCRdb used MiXCR to reprocess the multiplex PCR reads, holding one entry per CDR3 protein. Of about 210,000 distinct CDR3 sequences listed, under 30% are singletons. Sequences were obtained from peripheral blood. The source of these receptors is a man aged 45-65 years with Graves' ophthalmopathy.

At least ten counts were recorded for this clonotype. This chain joins TRBV20-1 and TRBJ1-1; D gene ambiguous. The CDR3 runs to 11 residues. The ends were cut back, 4 bases at V and 1 base at J, with 4 bases in the middle. Germline lookup yields CDR1 DFQATT and CDR2 SNEGSKA (reference sequence). CDR3 in amino acids: CSATWNTEAFF. CDR3 sequence (DNA): TGCAGTGCTACCTGGAACACTGAAGCTTTCTTT.

At least ten counts were recorded for this clonotype. This chain links TRBV20-1 with TRBJ1-1; D not certain. V lost 2 bases to trimming and J lost 6 bases, with 4 bases between them. This CDR3 has 10 amino acids. Germline V gene data show CDR1 as DFQATT and CDR2 as SNEGSKA (reference sequence). In DNA, the CDR3 is TGCAGTGCTAGAATCCCTGAAGCTTTCTTT. Translated: CSARIPEAFF.

This clonotype was counted at least ten times. The V and J genes are TRBV6-1 and TRBJ2-7; 9 nucleotides agree with TRBD1. Germline loops: CDR1 MNHNS, CDR2 SASEGT. The junction had 11 bases not matched to a gene; V was cut back by 2 bases and J by 6 bases. The CDR3 runs to 16 residues. Here the CDR3 reads CASSEIYWGQGSEQYF. In nucleotides, the CDR3 is TGTGCCAGCAGTGAAATATACTGGGGACAGGGAAGCGAGCAGTACTTC.

The sample holds many counts of this clonotype. The chain is built from TRBV29-1 and TRBJ1-1; D call uncertain. The CDR3 consists of 13 residues. Germline-derived CDR1 and CDR2 are SQVTM and ANQGSEA. The V gene lost 8 bases and the J gene lost 0 bases, with 13 bases spanning the gap. The DNA for the CDR3 is TGCAGCCCTGTAGACCTCCTGAACACTGAAGCTTTCTTT. Protein: CSPVDLLNTEAFF.

This clonotype was seen at least ten times. J is TRBJ2-5 and V is TRBV4-1; maybe TRBD2 (6 bases). The V end was cut by 4 bases, the J end by 5 bases, with 14 bases between. The length of the CDR3 is 14 residues. Per germline, CDR1 MGHRA and CDR2 YSYEKL. The DNA for the CDR3 is TGCGCCAGCAGCCCCGGGACCGCGGGGGAGACCCAGTACTTC. Residues: CASSPGTAGETQYF.

The rearrangement joins TRBV28 to TRBJ1-1; 10 positions match TRBD1. Germline trimming cut 5 bases from V and 5 bases from J; bases unmatched to any gene: 8. CDR1 is MDHEN, CDR2 SYDVKM, per germline. The length of the CDR3 is 15 residues. CDR3 sequence: CASSPGQGIVTEAFF. CDR3 DNA: TGTGCCAGCAGTCCGGGACAGGGGATTGTGACTGAAGCTTTCTTT.

This clonotype was seen at least ten times. This chain uses TRBV5-1 with TRBJ2-7; possible D gene TRBD2, 7 bases. Germline CDR1 reads SGHRS; CDR2 reads YFSETQ. This CDR3 is built from 15 residues. Trimming pared 0 bases from V and 6 bases from J, leaving 16 bases between. The CDR3 DNA reads TGCGCCAGCAGCTTGGGGGCGGGGGCGCTGGGCGAGCAGTACTTC. Amino acid sequence: CASSLGAGALGEQYF.

This clonotype occurred many times. The rearrangement uses TRBV28 and TRBJ2-7; TRBD1 matches 8 bases. CDR1 is MDHEN and CDR2 is SYDVKM in the germline V gene. With V trimmed by 6 bases and J by 9 bases, 10 bases remained unmatched. The CDR3 length is 13 residues. The CDR3 sequence: CASSVAGGDGQYF. The CDR3 DNA sequence: TGTGCCAGCAGCGTAGCAGGGGGCGACGGGCAGTACTTC.